This TCR beta chain was sequenced in a study of shared T cell receptors in the human thymus. Germline assignment: CDR1 SGHTA and CDR2 FQGNSA. V was cut by 5 bases and J by 9 bases, with 17 bases left in between. This CDR3 is 13 amino acids long. Some clones are missing from TCRdb's copy, which holds only in-frame ones; the method was immunoSEQ multiplex PCR. This sample has roughly 710,000 clones, with 70% to 90% found just once. The data were also submitted as part of a second study, on human thymus T cells. That report adds: Thymic tissue was derived from resections collected during corrective heart surgery. Repertoires sampled from thymus and blood appeared biased in V and J gene usage.

The material sequenced was thymocytes. This receptor was obtained from a girl under three years old with a congenital heart defect. This sequence joins TRBV7-2 and TRBJ2-7, with D possibly TRBD2 on 5 matching bases. In nucleotides, the CDR3 is TGTGCCAGCAGCGAGGGCCGAGGTGTTTTGCAGTACTTC. Residues: CASSEGRGVLQYF.